The TCR beta chain under discussion was sequenced for a study of T cell repertoires in cytomegalovirus infection. In the study overall: The authors used CMV epitopes that were HLA-C-restricted (recently identified) and HLA-B-restricted (well studied). Public TCR beta signatures marked donors with CMV infection and the matching HLA. Study observations and caveats: Of the TCR beta families, the public ones yielded a cumulative frequency that identified carriers of CMV plus the relevant HLA. There were HLA-C-restricted CMV-specific TCR beta clonotypes dominating the ex vivo response.

TCRdb reprocessed the reads with MiXCR, giving one entry per CDR3 protein. Here the sample spans 800,000 to 950,000 distinct CDR3 sequences, 32% being singletons. CDR3 length: 17 amino acids. The V gene's germline CDR1 is SGHVS and CDR2 FNYEAQ. V was shortened by 1 base and J by 0 bases, with 12 bases between the two germline ends. This clonotype was detected only a few times. No antigen is known for it. The V and J genes are TRBV7-6 and TRBJ2-2; the D is unclear. The sequence was collected from a human donor in good health (CMV status not recorded). Some clones in this sample may be carry-over from other donors' samples. The sequences come from cultured CD8+ T cells from PBMCs, collected from culture after CMV antigen stimulation. CDR3 loop: CASSLDSRLSNTGELFF. The CDR3 region has the DNA TGTGCCAGCAGCTTAGATTCGAGGCTGTCGAACACCGGGGAGCTGTTTTTT.